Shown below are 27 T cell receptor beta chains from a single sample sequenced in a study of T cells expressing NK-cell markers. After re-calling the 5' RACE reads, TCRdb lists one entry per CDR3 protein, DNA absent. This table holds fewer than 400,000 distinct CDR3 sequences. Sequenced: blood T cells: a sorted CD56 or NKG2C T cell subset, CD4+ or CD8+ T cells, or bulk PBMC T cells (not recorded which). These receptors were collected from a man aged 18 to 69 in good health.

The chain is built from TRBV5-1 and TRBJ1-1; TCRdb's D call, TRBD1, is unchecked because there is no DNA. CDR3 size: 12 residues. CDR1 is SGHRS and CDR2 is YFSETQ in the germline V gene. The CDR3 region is CASKGRDTEAFF.

CDR3 amino acids: CASSRDRVSNTEAFF. The V and J genes are TRBV4-1 and TRBJ1-1; TCRdb indicates TRBD1, and absent DNA this call remains unverified. Germline assignment: CDR1 MGHRA and CDR2 YSYEKL. This CDR3 has 15 residues.

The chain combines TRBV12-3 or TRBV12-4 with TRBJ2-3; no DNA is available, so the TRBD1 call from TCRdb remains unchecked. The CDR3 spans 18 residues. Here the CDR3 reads CASSLALSGRGNVNTQYF.

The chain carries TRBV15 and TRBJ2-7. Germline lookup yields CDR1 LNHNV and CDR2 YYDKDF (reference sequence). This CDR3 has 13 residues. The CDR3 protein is CATSRESSYEQYF.

The CDR3 spells CASSQGQSGANVLTF. The chain links TRBV4-2 to TRBJ2-6; TCRdb's D call of TRBD1 is untestable without DNA. This CDR3 comprises 15 residues. The germline V gene has CDR1 LGHNA and CDR2 YNFKEQ.

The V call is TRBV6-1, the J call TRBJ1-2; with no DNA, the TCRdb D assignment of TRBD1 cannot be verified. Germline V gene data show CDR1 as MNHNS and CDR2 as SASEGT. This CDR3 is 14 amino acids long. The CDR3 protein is CASSVGGQNYGYTF.

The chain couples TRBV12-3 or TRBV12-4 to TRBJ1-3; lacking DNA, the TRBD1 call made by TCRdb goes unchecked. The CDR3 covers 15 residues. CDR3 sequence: CASSFLAGFGNTIYF.

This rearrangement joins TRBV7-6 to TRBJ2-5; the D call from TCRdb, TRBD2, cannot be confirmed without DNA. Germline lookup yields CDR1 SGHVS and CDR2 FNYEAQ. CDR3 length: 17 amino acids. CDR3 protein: CASSLFGWGKASETQYF.

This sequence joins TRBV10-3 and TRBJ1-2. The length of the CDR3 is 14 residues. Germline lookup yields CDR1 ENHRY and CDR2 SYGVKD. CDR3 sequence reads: CAISAEQRRYGYTF.

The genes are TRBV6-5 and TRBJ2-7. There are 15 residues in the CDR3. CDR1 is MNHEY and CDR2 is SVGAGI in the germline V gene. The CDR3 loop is CASSSPRGASYEQYF.

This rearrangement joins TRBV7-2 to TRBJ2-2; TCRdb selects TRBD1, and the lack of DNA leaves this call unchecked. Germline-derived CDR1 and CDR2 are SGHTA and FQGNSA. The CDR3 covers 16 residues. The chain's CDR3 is CASSFGPNPGTGELFF.

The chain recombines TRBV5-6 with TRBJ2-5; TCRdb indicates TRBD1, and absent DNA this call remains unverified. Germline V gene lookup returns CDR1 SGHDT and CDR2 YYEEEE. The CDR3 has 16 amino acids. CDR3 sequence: CASSTGTLKMGETQYF.

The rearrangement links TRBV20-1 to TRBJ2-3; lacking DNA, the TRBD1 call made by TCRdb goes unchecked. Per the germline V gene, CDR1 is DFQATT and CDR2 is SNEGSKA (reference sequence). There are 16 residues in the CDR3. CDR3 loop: CSAREGRGSQRDTQYF.

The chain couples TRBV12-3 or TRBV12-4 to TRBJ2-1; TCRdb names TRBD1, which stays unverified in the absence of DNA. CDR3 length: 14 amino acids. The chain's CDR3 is CASSLGQPLDEQFF.

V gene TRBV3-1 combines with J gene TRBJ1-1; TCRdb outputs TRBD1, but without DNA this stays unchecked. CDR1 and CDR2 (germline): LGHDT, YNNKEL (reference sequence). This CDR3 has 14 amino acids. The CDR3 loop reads CASGLDRRNTEAFF.

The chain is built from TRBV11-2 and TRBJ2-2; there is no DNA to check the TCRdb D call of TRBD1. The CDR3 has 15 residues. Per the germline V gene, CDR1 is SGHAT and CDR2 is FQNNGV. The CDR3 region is CASARGVVRTGELFF. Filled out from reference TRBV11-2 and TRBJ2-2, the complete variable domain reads EAGVAQSPRYKIIEKRQSVAFWCNPISGHATLYWYQQILGQGPKLLIQFQNNGVVDDSQLPKDRFSAERLKGVDSTLKIQPAKLEDSAVYLCASARGVVRTGELFFGEGSRLTVL.

This CDR3 is CASFPGTASDTQYF. The V call is TRBV5-1, the J call TRBJ2-3; without DNA, the TCRdb call of TRBD1 cannot be checked. The CDR3 loop spans 14 amino acids. Germline V CDR1 and CDR2: SGHRS, YFSETQ.

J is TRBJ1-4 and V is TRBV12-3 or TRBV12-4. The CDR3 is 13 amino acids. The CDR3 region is CASRNYMNEKLFF.

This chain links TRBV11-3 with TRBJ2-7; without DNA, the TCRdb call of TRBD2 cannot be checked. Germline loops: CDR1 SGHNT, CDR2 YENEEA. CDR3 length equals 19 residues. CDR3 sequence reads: CASSSGRLAGLSLSYEQYF.

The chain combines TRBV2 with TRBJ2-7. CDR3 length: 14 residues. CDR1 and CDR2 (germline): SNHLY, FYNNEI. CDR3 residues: CASSLSGVTYEQYF.

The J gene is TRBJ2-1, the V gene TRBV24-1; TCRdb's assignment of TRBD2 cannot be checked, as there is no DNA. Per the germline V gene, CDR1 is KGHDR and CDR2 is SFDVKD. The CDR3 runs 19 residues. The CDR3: CATSDRTSGGAGFYNEQFF.

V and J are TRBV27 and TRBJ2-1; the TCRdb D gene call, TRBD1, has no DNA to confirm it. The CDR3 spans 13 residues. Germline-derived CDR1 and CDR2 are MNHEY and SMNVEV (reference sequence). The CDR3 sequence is CASSSPWGDEQFF.

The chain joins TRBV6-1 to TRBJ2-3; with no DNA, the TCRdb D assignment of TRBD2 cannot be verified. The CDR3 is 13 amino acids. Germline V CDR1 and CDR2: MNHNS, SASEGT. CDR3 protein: CASSEDPADTQYF.

CDR3 in amino acids: CASSLVRNRVAFF. V usage is TRBV11-2 and J usage is TRBJ1-1. This CDR3 spans 13 amino acids. The V gene's germline CDR1 is SGHAT and CDR2 FQNNGV.

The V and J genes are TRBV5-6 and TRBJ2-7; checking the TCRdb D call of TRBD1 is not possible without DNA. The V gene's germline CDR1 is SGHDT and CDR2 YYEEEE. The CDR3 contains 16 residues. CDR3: CASSRGTKADYYEQYF.

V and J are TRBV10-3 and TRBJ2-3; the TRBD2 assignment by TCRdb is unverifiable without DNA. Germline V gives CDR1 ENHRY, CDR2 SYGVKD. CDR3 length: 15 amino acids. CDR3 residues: CAISESTSGGPFPYF.

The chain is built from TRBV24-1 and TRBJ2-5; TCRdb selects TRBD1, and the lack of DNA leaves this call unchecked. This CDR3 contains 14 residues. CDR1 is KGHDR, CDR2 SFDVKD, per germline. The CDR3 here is CATSMRDSQETQYF.